This T cell receptor beta chain stems from a study of cytomegalovirus exposure and HLA in healthy donors. On this clone itself: Its cognate antigen is unknown.

13 Jbeta primers and 60 Vbeta primers were used for the PCR. The method was immunoSEQ multiplex PCR; TCRdb's version includes in-frame clones alone and lacks a portion of them. The table records roughly 140,000 clones, roughly a tenth of them present only once. Study-wide points: Later on, a genetic analysis was performed. It linked a missense variant in DCLRE1C with V- and J-gene trimming of TCR beta. Within the data, a cluster of highly shared sequence variants was likely a sequencing artifact. Among TCR beta chains of equal frequency, HLA-associated ones were more clonally expanded in a later analysis.

While unrecorded immune exposures were likely, the donors were nominally healthy when sampled. The CDR3 runs 15 residues. With V trimmed by 5 bases and J by 2 bases, 6 bases remained unmatched. Germline loops: CDR1 MGHDK, CDR2 SYGVNS. The J gene is TRBJ2-5, the V gene TRBV25-1; 9 bases fit TRBD2. Sample: PBMCs. The origin of this receptor is a male donor in good health and CMV-seronegative. CDR3 in amino acids: CASSLAGHPQETQYF. CDR3 sequence (DNA): TGTGCCAGCAGTCTAGCGGGGCATCCTCAAGAGACCCAGTACTTC.